The 9 T cell receptor beta chains reported below all come from one sample, sequenced in a study of blood T cell repertoires in COVID-19. Some clones are missing from TCRdb's copy, which holds only in-frame ones; the method was immunoSEQ multiplex PCR. The table lists approximately 210,000 clones, approximately 80% of them singletons. What was sequenced was peripheral blood. These receptors were obtained from a man aged 60 to 69 with COVID-19, enrolled during active disease.

For the CDR3, the DNA is TGCGCCAGCAGCCAAGATCGAGGAGGGGAAGAGACCCAGTACTTC. It yields the protein CASSQDRGGEETQYF. The gene calls are TRBV4-3 and TRBJ2-5; maybe TRBD2 (6 bases). V lost 0 bases to trimming and J lost 3 bases, with 11 bases between them. This CDR3 comprises 15 residues. Germline CDR1 is LGHNA and CDR2 is YSLEER.

The V call is TRBV11-2, the J call TRBJ1-2, with D maybe TRBD1 (5 bases). CDR3 length: 15 amino acids. The germline V gene encodes CDR1 SGHAT and CDR2 FQNNGV. The V end was cut by 0 bases, the J end by 3 bases, with 11 bases between. CDR3 DNA: TGTGCCAGCAGCTTAGAGGGGCTTTGGGACTATGGCTACACCTTC. It yields the protein CASSLEGLWDYGYTF. Full variable domain (missing parts from reference TRBV11-2 and TRBJ1-2): EAGVAQSPRYKIIEKRQSVAFWCNPISGHATLYWYQQILGQGPKLLIQFQNNGVVDDSQLPKDRFSAERLKGVDSTLKIQPAKLEDSAVYLCASSLEGLWDYGYTFGSGTRLTVV.

The chain employs TRBV4-1 and TRBJ2-7, with 9 bases aligning to TRBD1. The CDR3 has 16 residues. V was clipped by 4 bases and J by 0 bases; unmatched bases: 7. From germline, CDR1 is MGHRA and CDR2 YSYEKL. This CDR3 is CASSRQRQGGSYEQYF. Written as DNA, the CDR3 is TGCGCCAGCAGCCGCCAAAGACAGGGGGGCTCCTACGAGCAGTACTTC.

This rearrangement joins TRBV25-1 to TRBJ2-1; no definite D call. V lost 7 bases and J lost 2, with 9 bases in between. The length of the CDR3 is 13 residues. From germline, CDR1 is MGHDK and CDR2 SYGVNS. The CDR3 coding sequence is TGTGCCAGCACCGCAGGTCCCTACAATGAGCAGTTCTTC. Translation: CASTAGPYNEQFF.

The rearrangement links TRBV5-8 to TRBJ1-5, with D perhaps TRBD1 (6 bases). Germline assignment: CDR1 SGHTS and CDR2 YDEGEE. The V end was cut by 2 bases, the J end by 7 bases, with 22 bases between. CDR3 length equals 17 residues. The CDR3 region has the DNA TGTGCCAGCAGCTTCCGGACAGCCCGGGCTACGGGGCAGCCCCAGCATTTT. This sequence encodes CASSFRTARATGQPQHF.

DNA of the CDR3: TGTGCCATCAAGGGACAGCCTAATGAAAAACTGTTTTTT. Its protein is CAIKGQPNEKLFF. This chain uses TRBV10-3 with TRBJ1-4; the match to TRBD1 covers 7 bases. The CDR3 consists of 13 residues. Germline V gene lookup returns CDR1 ENHRY and CDR2 SYGVKD. J gave up 3 bases and V 7 bases, and 2 bases lay outside the gene matches.

The genes are TRBV15 and TRBJ1-3; D perhaps matches TRBD1 (6 bases). V was cut by 1 base and J by 3 bases, with 10 bases left in between. CDR1 is LNHNV and CDR2 is YYDKDF in the germline V gene (reference sequence). The CDR3 covers 15 residues. The CDR3 loop reads CATSRVEDSGNTIYF. The CDR3 coding sequence is TGTGCCACCAGCAGAGTTGAGGACAGTGGAAACACCATATATTTT.

V usage is TRBV12-3 or TRBV12-4 and J usage is TRBJ2-1, with a tentative D call TRBD1 (5 bases). This CDR3 region has 13 residues. V was clipped by 8 bases and J by 5 bases, with 13 bases between them. This CDR3 is CASGAATNNEQFF. CDR3 nucleotides: TGTGCCAGCGGGGCAGCGACGAACAATGAGCAGTTCTTC.

J is TRBJ2-7 and V is TRBV29-1; 7 nucleotides agree with TRBD2. The CDR3 is 14 amino acids. The J segment lost 1 base and the V segment lost 6 bases, leaving 9 bases of the junction unmatched. Germline CDR1 SQVTM, CDR2 ANQGSEA. CDR3 amino acids: CSVTPGTMSYEQYF. CDR3 nucleotide sequence: TGCAGCGTCACACCCGGGACTATGTCCTACGAGCAGTACTTC.